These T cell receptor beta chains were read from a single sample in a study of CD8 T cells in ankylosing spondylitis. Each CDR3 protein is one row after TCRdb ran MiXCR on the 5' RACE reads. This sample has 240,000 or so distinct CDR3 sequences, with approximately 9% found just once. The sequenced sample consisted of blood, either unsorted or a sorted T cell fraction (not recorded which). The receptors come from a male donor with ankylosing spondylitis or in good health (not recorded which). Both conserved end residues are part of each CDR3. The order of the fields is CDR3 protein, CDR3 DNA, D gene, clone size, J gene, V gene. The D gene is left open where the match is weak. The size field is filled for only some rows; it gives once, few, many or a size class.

CSARRTSAGELFF,TGCAGTGCTCGGAGGACTAGCGCCGGGGAGCTGTTTTTT,TRBD2,many,TRBJ2-2,TRBV20-1
CASSLRTGATDTQYF,TGTGCCAGCTCTCTTAGGACAGGGGCCACAGATACGCAGTATTTT,TRBD1,NA,TRBJ2-3,TRBV18
CSARTGPGTQYF,TGCAGTGCTAGGACGGGGCCAGGGACCCAGTACTTC,NA,many,TRBJ2-5,TRBV20-1
CSVDQENTGELFF,TGCAGCGTTGACCAGGAAAACACCGGGGAGCTGTTTTTT,NA,many,TRBJ2-2,TRBV29-1
CASSQAAVTGELFF,TGTGCCAGCAGTCAAGCAGCCGTTACCGGGGAGCTGTTTTTT,NA,many,TRBJ2-2,TRBV6-2/TRBV6-3
CASSYVGGSETQYF,TGTGCCAGCAGTTACGTCGGAGGGTCGGAGACCCAGTACTTC,NA,NA,TRBJ2-5,TRBV6-2/TRBV6-3
CASSNTGAPHYGYTF,TGTGCCAGCAGCAATACAGGGGCCCCCCACTATGGCTACACCTTC,TRBD1,many,TRBJ1-2,TRBV7-2
CASSDGLAGGSDTQYF,TGTGCCAGCAGTGACGGACTAGCGGGAGGCTCAGATACGCAGTATTTT,TRBD2,many,TRBJ2-3,TRBV6-4
CSVDGRVTDTQYF,TGCAGCGTTGATGGCAGGGTCACAGATACGCAGTATTTT,NA,many,TRBJ2-3,TRBV29-1
CASSFPGQGPFF,TGTGCCAGCAGCTTTCCGGGACAGGGCCCGTTCTTC,TRBD1,few,TRBJ2-1,TRBV7-9
CSARDLENPNDEQFF,TGCAGTGCTAGGGATCTAGAGAATCCCAATGATGAGCAGTTCTTC,NA,many,TRBJ2-1,TRBV20-1
CASSYRRGRPYGYTF,TGTGCCAGCAGTTACCGGAGGGGGCGGCCCTATGGCTACACCTTC,TRBD1,NA,TRBJ1-2,TRBV6-5
CASSPKGSETQYF,TGTGCCAGCAGCCCTAAAGGGTCAGAGACCCAGTACTTC,NA,NA,TRBJ2-5,TRBV5-6
CSASAGNNEQFF,TGCAGTGCTAGCGCCGGTAACAATGAGCAGTTCTTC,NA,many,TRBJ2-1,TRBV20-1
CSARGGDNEKLFF,TGCAGTGCGAGGGGAGGGGATAATGAAAAACTGTTTTTT,NA,many,TRBJ1-4,TRBV20-1
CASSLGTSVLQETQYF,TGCGCCAGCAGCTTAGGGACTAGCGTCCTACAAGAGACCCAGTACTTC,TRBD2,many,TRBJ2-5,TRBV5-1
CASSVGGSGANVLTF,TGTGCCAGCAGCGTAGGAGGGTCTGGGGCCAACGTCCTGACTTTC,NA,many,TRBJ2-6,TRBV5-1
CAIRDDRGGQPQHF,TGTGCCATCAGAGACGACAGGGGTGGCCAGCCCCAGCATTTT,TRBD1,NA,TRBJ1-5,TRBV10-3
CASSQGREAGPQHF,TGTGCCAGCAGCCAAGGGCGGGAAGCGGGGCCCCAGCATTTT,NA,NA,TRBJ1-5,TRBV3-1
CASSPRTRADNEQFF,TGTGCCAGCAGCCCACGGACAAGGGCGGACAATGAGCAGTTCTTC,NA,many,TRBJ2-1,TRBV5-5
CASMGYPVSGGYGYTF,TGTGCCAGCATGGGCTACCCCGTTTCAGGCGGGTATGGCTACACCTTC,NA,many,TRBJ1-2,TRBV12-3/TRBV12-4
CASSLMTEDQPQHF,TGTGCCAGCAGCTTGATGACGGAAGATCAGCCCCAGCATTTT,NA,few,TRBJ1-5,TRBV5-6
CSASPRGLAGGPVKTQYF,TGCAGTGCTAGTCCGAGGGGACTAGCGGGAGGGCCCGTAAAGACCCAGTACTTC,TRBD2,few,TRBJ2-5,TRBV20-1
CSARDRDTYEQYF,TGCAGTGCTAGAGACCGGGACACCTACGAGCAGTACTTC,NA,few,TRBJ2-7,TRBV20-1
CASRFSGLSGRPNGDTQYF,TGTGCCAGCAGATTCTCGGGTCTGAGCGGGAGGCCTAACGGGGATACGCAGTATTTT,TRBD2,many,TRBJ2-3,TRBV12-3/TRBV12-4
CAISESGKRETEAFF,TGTGCCATCAGTGAGTCCGGGAAGCGGGAGACTGAAGCTTTCTTT,NA,many,TRBJ1-1,TRBV10-3
CSATAGGNTEAFF,TGCAGTGCTACCGCAGGGGGGAACACTGAAGCTTTCTTT,TRBD1,many,TRBJ1-1,TRBV20-1
CATSVQGADTQYF,TGTGCCACCAGTGTCCAGGGGGCGGATACGCAGTATTTT,TRBD1,few,TRBJ2-3,TRBV24-1
CSASFIQGGYEQYF,TGCAGTGCTAGCTTCATCCAGGGGGGCTACGAGCAGTACTTC,NA,many,TRBJ2-7,TRBV20-1
CASSFPPNTGELFF,TGTGCCAGCAGCTTTCCCCCGAACACCGGGGAGCTGTTTTTT,NA,NA,TRBJ2-2,TRBV5-6
CSGAGTHNEKLFF,TGCAGTGGAGCTGGGACCCATAATGAAAAACTGTTTTTT,NA,few,TRBJ1-4,TRBV20-1
CSARRDRVGADQETQYF,TGCAGTGCTAGGAGGGACAGGGTCGGGGCGGACCAAGAGACCCAGTACTTC,TRBD1,few,TRBJ2-5,TRBV20-1
CAWSPTRGIQYF,TGTGCCTGGAGTCCGACTCGAGGGATCCAGTATTTT,NA,NA,TRBJ2-3,TRBV30
CSGRLSYNEQFF,TGCAGTGGAAGGCTATCCTACAATGAGCAGTTCTTC,NA,many,TRBJ2-1,TRBV20-1
CASSWDRGLNIQYF,TGTGCCAGCAGCTGGGACAGGGGGCTCAACATTCAGTACTTC,TRBD1,many,TRBJ2-4,TRBV5-5
CASTVQGHTGELFF,TGTGCCAGCACCGTGCAGGGACACACCGGGGAGCTGTTTTTT,NA,NA,TRBJ2-2,TRBV6-2/TRBV6-3
CASSFPLAAPTDTQYF,TGTGCCAGCAGTTTTCCACTAGCAGCCCCTACAGATACGCAGTATTTT,NA,many,TRBJ2-3,TRBV12-3/TRBV12-4
CSADEGASYNSPLHF,TGCAGTGCTGATGAGGGGGCCTCCTATAATTCACCCCTCCACTTT,TRBD1,many,TRBJ1-6,TRBV20-1
CASSALGGSSYNEQFF,TGTGCCAGCAGCGCTTTGGGGGGGAGCTCCTACAATGAGCAGTTCTTC,TRBD2,many,TRBJ2-1,TRBV9
CASSLGVFNSPLHF,TGTGCCAGCAGCTTGGGTGTATTTAATTCACCCCTCCACTTT,NA,many,TRBJ1-6,TRBV5-6
CASSLGSEWEQYF,TGTGCCAGCAGCTTAGGATCTGAGTGGGAGCAGTACTTC,NA,many,TRBJ2-7,TRBV7-2
CASSLSPVAGEQFF,TGTGCCAGCAGTTTATCGCCGGTGGCGGGTGAGCAGTTCTTC,NA,many,TRBJ2-1,TRBV27
CASSQDRGDYGDTQYF,TGTGCCAGCAGCCAAGATCGGGGGGACTACGGGGATACGCAGTATTTT,TRBD2,NA,TRBJ2-3,TRBV3-1
CASSLGPSQNIQYF,TGCGCCAGCAGCTTGGGGCCTAGCCAAAACATTCAGTACTTC,NA,many,TRBJ2-4,TRBV5-1
CASSLASGYGYTF,TGTGCCAGCAGCTTGGCCTCCGGATATGGCTACACCTTC,NA,many,TRBJ1-2,TRBV5-6
CASSLLAGTGADTQYF,TGTGCCAGCAGCCTCCTCGCCGGGACAGGGGCAGATACGCAGTATTTT,TRBD1,many,TRBJ2-3,TRBV7-2
CASSFLTGGDTQYF,TGTGCCAGCAGTTTTCTGACTGGTGGAGATACGCAGTATTTT,NA,many,TRBJ2-3,TRBV12-3/TRBV12-4
CASSLDRGAKAFF,TGTGCCAGCAGCTTAGATCGGGGGGCGAAAGCTTTCTTT,NA,many,TRBJ1-1,TRBV7-2
CASSPGRWASEQETQYF,TGTGCCAGCAGCCCAGGACGGTGGGCTAGCGAGCAAGAGACCCAGTACTTC,NA,NA,TRBJ2-5,TRBV9
CAMSPGLGSYGYTF,TGTGCCATGAGCCCCGGGCTCGGCAGCTATGGCTACACCTTC,NA,NA,TRBJ1-2,TRBV5-2
CSARGAGYGYTF,TGCAGTGCTAGAGGGGCGGGATATGGCTACACCTTC,NA,many,TRBJ1-2,TRBV20-1
CASSLGGLATYEQYF,TGTGCCAGCAGCTTGGGTGGACTAGCAACCTACGAGCAGTACTTC,TRBD2,many,TRBJ2-7,TRBV7-2
CASSQEAVQDTQYF,TGCGCCAGCAGCCAAGAGGCCGTCCAAGATACGCAGTATTTT,NA,many,TRBJ2-3,TRBV4-3
CASSPGQSSYEQYF,TGCGCCAGCAGCCCCGGACAGAGCTCCTACGAGCAGTACTTC,NA,many,TRBJ2-7,TRBV5-1
CASSRQGSGYTF,TGTGCCAGCAGTCGACAGGGGTCTGGCTACACCTTC,TRBD1,many,TRBJ1-2,TRBV12-3/TRBV12-4
CSAPSVGGRPGGELFF,TGCAGTGCTCCTTCCGTTGGGGGGAGGCCCGGCGGGGAGCTGTTTTTT,NA,NA,TRBJ2-2,TRBV20-1
CAISESGGRDTQYF,TGTGCCATCAGTGAGTCGGGGGGCCGCGATACGCAGTATTTT,NA,many,TRBJ2-3,TRBV10-3
CSARPGPDTQYF,TGCAGTGCTAGACCGGGTCCAGATACGCAGTATTTT,NA,many,TRBJ2-3,TRBV20-1